This TCR beta chain was profiled in a study of blood T cell repertoires in COVID-19. Study at large: Sample material is recorded as cDNA or gDNA derived from T cells, B-cell-depleted T cells, or PBMCs.

In the original analysis: How many nucleated cells were present was estimated from reference gene primer amplification. Profiled with immunoSEQ multiplex PCR; TCRdb holds only in-frame clones, not every one. That table gives V, J and clone size, and the DNA gave D and trimming. The sample includes 210,000 or so clones, 80% to 90% of them seen just once. The sample consisted of peripheral blood. The TCR comes from an elderly woman with active or convalescent COVID-19.

The CDR3: CASSQEKVSGEQYF. CDR3 in DNA: TGTGCCAGCAGCCAAGAGAAGGTTAGCGGCGAGCAGTACTTC. The chain employs TRBV14 and TRBJ2-7; D possibly corresponds to TRBD2 (6 bases). The CDR3 has 14 amino acids. The germline V gene has CDR1 SGHDN and CDR2 FVKESK. V lost 0 bases and J lost 6, with 12 bases in between.